The 10 T cell receptor beta chains below were found in one sample sequenced in a study of T cells in Graves' hyperthyroidism and ophthalmopathy. TCR beta CDR3 sequences were amplified from RNA transcripts. With the HTBI primer set, the TCR CDR3 went through a first round of RT-PCR. One entry per CDR3 protein results from TCRdb running MiXCR on the multiplex PCR reads. Found here are 600,000 to 850,000 distinct CDR3 sequences, about 19% of them singletons; the top ten hold 16%. Sequencing was done on a sample of blood. The source is a woman between 50 and 59 years old with Graves' hyperthyroidism that later progressed to Graves' ophthalmopathy.

The chain is built from TRBV7-9 and TRBJ2-1; D possibly corresponds to TRBD2 (5 bases). The CDR3 consists of 14 residues. Germline loops: CDR1 SEHNR, CDR2 FQNEAQ (reference sequence). Trimming pared 5 bases from V and 7 bases from J, leaving 15 bases between. CDR3 in amino acids: CASSPPPRGNEQFF. DNA for the CDR3: TGTGCCAGCAGCCCCCCTCCACGGGGTAATGAGCAGTTCTTC.

This clonotype was picked up many times. The gene calls are TRBV12-3 or TRBV12-4 and TRBJ1-1; possibly TRBD1 for D (5 bases). V lost 3 bases, J lost 4 bases, and 12 bases lay in between. The CDR3 has 14 amino acids. The CDR3 loop reads CASSFSGYGTEAFF. The CDR3 nucleotides read TGTGCCAGCAGTTTCTCAGGGTATGGCACTGAAGCTTTCTTT.

This clonotype occurred a few times. The chain has TRBV30 and TRBJ1-1; D possibly corresponds to TRBD1 (5 bases). The V gene lost 3 bases and the J gene lost 8 bases, with 13 bases spanning the gap. CDR3 size: 12 residues. Germline CDR1 reads GTSNPN; CDR2 reads SVGIG (reference sequence). The CDR3 DNA reads as TGTGCCTGGAGCGAGACAGTAAAAGAAGCTTTCTTT. Amino acids: CAWSETVKEAFF.

This chain uses TRBV7-6 with TRBJ2-1, with D unclear. V was clipped by 5 bases and J by 9 bases, with 11 bases between them. Per germline, CDR1 SGHVS and CDR2 FNYEAQ. CDR3 length: 12 amino acids. This chain's CDR3 is CASSSLAPEQFF. The DNA for the CDR3 is TGTGCCAGCAGCAGCCTCGCGCCTGAGCAGTTCTTC.

The rearrangement links TRBV29-1 to TRBJ2-1; D ambiguous. Trimming left V 6 bases short and J 2 bases short, with 17 bases between. Germline CDR1 is SQVTM and CDR2 is ANQGSEA. The CDR3 is made up of 15 amino acids. This chain's CDR3 is CSVNEPERAYNEQFF. The CDR3 DNA follows: TGCAGCGTCAACGAACCCGAACGAGCCTACAATGAGCAGTTCTTC.

Regarding this clonotype: One junction end disagrees with the germline gene, perhaps due to a read error. V and J are TRBV6-1 and TRBJ2-1; D is undetermined. The CDR3 covers 11 residues. Germline CDR1 reads MNHNS; CDR2 reads SASEGT. The CDR3: CASSSRTQDLF. The CDR3 DNA sequence: TGTGCCAGCAGTAGCCGGACCCAAGACCTCTTC.

This clonotype has a handful of counts. V and J are TRBV19 and TRBJ1-5; D ambiguous. The V gene's germline CDR1 is LNHDA and CDR2 SQIVND (reference sequence). V lost 10 bases, J lost 2 bases, and 15 bases lay in between. CDR3 length: 14 amino acids. CDR3 DNA sequence: TGTGCCACGGGAATGGTAGGCGGCAATCAGCCCCAGCATTTT. Its translation is CATGMVGGNQPQHF. Filled out from reference TRBV19 and TRBJ1-5, the complete variable domain reads DGGITQSPKYLFRKEGQNVTLSCEQNLNHDAMYWYRQDPGQGLRLIYYSQIVNDFQKGDIAEGYSVSREKKESFPLTVTSAQKNPTAFYLCATGMVGGNQPQHFGDGTRLSIL.

The V and J genes are TRBV7-9 and TRBJ2-1; 8 bases are a match to TRBD2. V lost 5 bases and J lost 10; bases outside the gene matches: 16. The CDR3 is 16 amino acids. CDR1 is SEHNR, CDR2 FQNEAQ, per germline (reference sequence). For the CDR3, the DNA is TGTGCCAGCAGCCCGACCACTAGCGGACGAGGGGGGGAGCAGTTCTTC. Translation gives CASSPTTSGRGGEQFF.

This clonotype was seen ten or more times. The chain is built from TRBV7-8 and TRBJ2-3; 11 nucleotides agree with TRBD2. Germline CDR1 is SGHVS and CDR2 is FQNEAQ. This CDR3 has 15 amino acids. V lost 4 bases, J lost 4 bases, and 4 bases stayed unmatched. The CDR3 DNA follows: TGTGCCAGCAGCTCTTTAGCGGGGGGGTCAGATACGCAGTATTTT. Translated: CASSSLAGGSDTQYF.

The chain carries TRBV29-1 and TRBJ2-5; 7 nucleotides align to TRBD2. Looked up from germline, CDR1 is SQVTM and CDR2 is ANQGSEA. Trimming at V came to 2 bases and at J to 5 bases, leaving 14 bases not matched to a gene. The CDR3 runs to 16 residues. CDR3 coding DNA: TGCAGCGTTGAACAGGTCCGCGCGGGAGTCCGGGAGACCCAGTACTTC. Protein sequence: CSVEQVRAGVRETQYF.